This T cell receptor (beta chain) was sequenced for a study of blood T cell repertoires in COVID-19. Sequencing used immunoSEQ multiplex PCR; TCRdb keeps in-frame clones, though not all of them. The sample records about 24,000 clones, 75% to 90% being singletons. The germline V gene has CDR1 LNHNV and CDR2 YYDKDF (reference sequence). V lost 1 base and J 7 bases, leaving 11 bases between the germline ends. There are 14 residues in the CDR3. Material: peripheral blood. The origin of this receptor is a human donor in a cohort sampled during active COVID-19. The chain employs TRBV15 and TRBJ2-4; D is unclear. This CDR3 reads CATSRGLSTNIQYF. The CDR3, as DNA: TGTGCCACCAGCAGAGGACTTAGTACGAACATTCAGTACTTC.